Described below is a single TCR beta chain sequence and its context. This sample is drawn from a study of T cells after yellow fever vaccination. TCRdb called the 5' RACE reads again in MiXCR, with one record for every CDR3 protein. The sample lists hundreds of thousands of distinct CDR3 sequences, 12% occurring once. Germline V gene sequence: CDR1 SQVTM, CDR2 ANQGSEA. The V segment lost 0 bases and the J segment 4 bases; nucleotides outside the gene matches: 5. This CDR3 is built from 15 residues. This clonotype was sampled from a man in his thirties or forties who received the YFV17D yellow fever vaccine. The J gene is TRBJ2-1, the V gene TRBV29-1; 8 bases are a match to TRBD2. The sequencing used PBMCs, collected on the day of the yellow fever booster vaccination. The CDR3 protein is CSVEDRGGPYNEQFF. DNA of the CDR3: TGCAGCGTTGAAGATCGGGGGGGCCCTTACAATGAGCAGTTCTTC.